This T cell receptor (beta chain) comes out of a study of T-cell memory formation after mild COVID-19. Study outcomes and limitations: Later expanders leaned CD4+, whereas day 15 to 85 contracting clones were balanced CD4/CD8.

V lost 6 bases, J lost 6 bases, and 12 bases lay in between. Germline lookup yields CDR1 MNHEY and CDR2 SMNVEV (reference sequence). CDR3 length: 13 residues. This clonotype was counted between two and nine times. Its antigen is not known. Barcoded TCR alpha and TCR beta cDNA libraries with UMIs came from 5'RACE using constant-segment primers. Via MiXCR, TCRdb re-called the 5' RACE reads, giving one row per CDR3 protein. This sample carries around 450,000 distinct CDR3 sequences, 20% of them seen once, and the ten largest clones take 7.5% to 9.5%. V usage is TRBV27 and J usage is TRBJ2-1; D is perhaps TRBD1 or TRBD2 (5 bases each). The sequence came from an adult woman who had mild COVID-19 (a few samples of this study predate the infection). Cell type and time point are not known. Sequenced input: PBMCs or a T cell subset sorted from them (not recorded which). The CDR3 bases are TGTGCCAGCAGCCCCGGGACCCCCAATGAGCAGTTCTTC. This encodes CASSPGTPNEQFF.